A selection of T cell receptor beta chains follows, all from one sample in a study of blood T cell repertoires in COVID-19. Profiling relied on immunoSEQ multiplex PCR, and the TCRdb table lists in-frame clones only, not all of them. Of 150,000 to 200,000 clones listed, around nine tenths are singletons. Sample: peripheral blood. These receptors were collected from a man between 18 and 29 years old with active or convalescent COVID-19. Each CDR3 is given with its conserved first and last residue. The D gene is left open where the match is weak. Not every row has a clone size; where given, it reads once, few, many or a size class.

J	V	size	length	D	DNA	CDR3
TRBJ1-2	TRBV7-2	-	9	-	TGTGCCAGCGGAGGTGGCTACACCTTC	CASGGGYTF
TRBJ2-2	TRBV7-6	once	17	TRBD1	TGTGCCAGCAGCTTAACAAGACAGGGCGAAAACACCGGGGAGCTGTTTTTT	CASSLTRQGENTGELFF
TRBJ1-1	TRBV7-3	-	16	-	TGTGCCAGCAGCCCCAGGACGCTGGGGGGAATCACTGAAGCTTTCTTT	CASSPRTLGGITEAFF
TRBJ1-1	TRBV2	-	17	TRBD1	TGTGCCAGCAGCCGGACAGGGGGCCGATTCGTGGGCACTGAAGCTTTCTTT	CASSRTGGRFVGTEAFF
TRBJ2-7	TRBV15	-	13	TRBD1	TGTGCCACCAGCAGAGAAGGGGGCCACGAGCAGTACTTC	CATSREGGHEQYF
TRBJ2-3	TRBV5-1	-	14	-	TGCGCCGTTCGACAGGTGATAACTTCAGATACGCAGTATTTT	CAVRQVITSDTQYF
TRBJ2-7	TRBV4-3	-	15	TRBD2	TGCGCCAGCAGCCCCCGGACTAGCGGGACGAACGAGCAGTACTTC	CASSPRTSGTNEQYF
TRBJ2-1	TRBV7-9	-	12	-	TGTGCCAGCAGCTTAGGGGCAACTGAGCAGTTCTTC	CASSLGATEQFF
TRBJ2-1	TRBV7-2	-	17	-	TGTGCCAGCAGATCGAGCTTGGGCGGCAGGGATCTTAATGAGCAGTTCTTC	CASRSSLGGRDLNEQFF
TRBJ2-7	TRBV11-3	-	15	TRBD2	TGTGCCAGCAGCTTAGCGGCTAGCGGCGCCTACGAGCAGTACTTC	CASSLAASGAYEQYF
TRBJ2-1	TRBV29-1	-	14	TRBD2	TGCAGCCTAAGGGGACTAGCGGGAGTGGATGAGCAGTTCTTC	CSLRGLAGVDEQFF
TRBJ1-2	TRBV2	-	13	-	TGTGCCAGCAGTGAAGGGGCCGGTCGGGGCTACACCTTC	CASSEGAGRGYTF
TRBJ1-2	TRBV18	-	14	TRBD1	TGTGCCAGCACCATGGGGACAGGGGGCTATGGCTACACCTTC	CASTMGTGGYGYTF
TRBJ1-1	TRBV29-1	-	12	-	TGCAGCGTTTTGCCGAGGAACACTGAAGCTTTCTTT	CSVLPRNTEAFF
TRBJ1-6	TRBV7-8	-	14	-	TGTGCCAGCAGCTACAGGGACGGGAATTCACCCCTCCACTTT	CASSYRDGNSPLHF
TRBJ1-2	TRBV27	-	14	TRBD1	TGTGCCAGCACGCCAGGACAGGGCACCTATGGCTACACCTTC	CASTPGQGTYGYTF
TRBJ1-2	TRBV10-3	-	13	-	TGTGCCATTCAGGAGGACAGAAACTATGGCTACACCTTC	CAIQEDRNYGYTF
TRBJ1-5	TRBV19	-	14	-	TGTGCCAGTAGTACGGACATTACCAATCAGCCCCAGCATTTT	CASSTDITNQPQHF
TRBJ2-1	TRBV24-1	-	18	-	TGTGCCACCAGTGATTCTCCCTTGACAGACCCATTAAGCAATGAGCAGTTCTTC	CATSDSPLTDPLSNEQFF
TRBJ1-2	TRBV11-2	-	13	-	TGTGCCAGCAGCTCCCAAACATACTATGGCTACACCTTC	CASSSQTYYGYTF
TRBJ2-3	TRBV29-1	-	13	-	TGCAGCGTATTAGCGCTCACGGCAGATACGCAGTATTTT	CSVLALTADTQYF
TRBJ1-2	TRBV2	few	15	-	TGTGCCAGCAGAGACCGGGACAAAGTATGGTATGGCTACACCTTC	CASRDRDKVWYGYTF
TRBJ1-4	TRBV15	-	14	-	TGTGCCACCGAGAAGGAACGGAGGGCGGAAAAACTGTTTTTT	CATEKERRAEKLFF
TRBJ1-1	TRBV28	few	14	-	TGTGCCAGCAGTTTCCCACAGGGTAACACTGAAGCTTTCTTT	CASSFPQGNTEAFF
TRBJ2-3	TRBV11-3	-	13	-	TGTGCCAGCAGCCCAACTCCTGCAGATACGCAGTATTTT	CASSPTPADTQYF
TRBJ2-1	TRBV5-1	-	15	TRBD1	TGCGCCAGCAGCTCAGGACAGGAAGCCTACAATGAGCAGTTCTTC	CASSSGQEAYNEQFF
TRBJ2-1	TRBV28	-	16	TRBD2	TGTGCCAGCAGTCTCCGTGGGCCTAGCGGGGGCCCTCAGGGGTTCTTC	CASSLRGPSGGPQGFF
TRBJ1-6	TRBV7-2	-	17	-	TGTGCCAGCAGCTTATACCTGGAGAGGAACTATAATTCACCCCTCCACTTT	CASSLYLERNYNSPLHF
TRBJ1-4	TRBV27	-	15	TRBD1	TGTGCCAGCTCCTTCAGGACAGGGAGGGATGAAAAACTGTTTTTT	CASSFRTGRDEKLFF